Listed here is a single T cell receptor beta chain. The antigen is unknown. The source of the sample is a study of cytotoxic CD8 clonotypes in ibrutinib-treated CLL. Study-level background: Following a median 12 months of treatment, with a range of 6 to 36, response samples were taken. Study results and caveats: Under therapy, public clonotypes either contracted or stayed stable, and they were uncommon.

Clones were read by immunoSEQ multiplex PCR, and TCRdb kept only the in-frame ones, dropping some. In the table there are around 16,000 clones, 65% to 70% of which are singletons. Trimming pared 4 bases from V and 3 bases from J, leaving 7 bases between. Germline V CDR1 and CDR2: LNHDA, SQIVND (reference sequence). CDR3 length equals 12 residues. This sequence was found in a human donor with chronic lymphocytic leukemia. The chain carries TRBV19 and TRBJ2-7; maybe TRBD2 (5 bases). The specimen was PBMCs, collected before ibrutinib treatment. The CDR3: CASSTGGYEQYF. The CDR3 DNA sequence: TGTGCCAGTAGTACCGGAGGCTACGAGCAGTACTTC.